The 9 T cell receptor beta chains below all came from one sample that was sequenced in a study of blood T cells in healthy people across ages. Primers used in a second PCR of about 6 to 11 cycles were a sample-barcoded 5' primer and a J-beta primer mix. Via MiXCR, TCRdb re-called the 5' RACE reads, giving one row per CDR3 protein. Of about 1.4 million distinct CDR3 sequences listed, 59% are singletons. Material: blood. The origin of the receptors is a young man in good health.

This clonotype occurred a few times. V is TRBV20-1 and J is TRBJ2-7; no clear D. Trimming took off 1 base at V and 1 base at J, with 5 bases between the two ends. The CDR3 length is 12 residues. The V gene's germline CDR1 is DFQATT and CDR2 SNEGSKA (reference sequence). CDR3 sequence reads: CSARVASYEQYF. CDR3 sequence (DNA): TGCAGTGCTAGAGTGGCGTCCTACGAGCAGTACTTC.

The CDR3 region has the DNA TGTGCCAGCAGCTGTATTCAATCTGGGGCCAACGTCCTGACTTTC. It translates to CASSCIQSGANVLTF. The J gene is TRBJ2-6, the V gene TRBV7-9, with D unclear. Germline CDR1 is SEHNR and CDR2 is FQNEAQ (reference sequence). CDR3 length equals 15 residues. Trimming stripped 4 bases from V and 1 base from J, with 8 bases between.

The chain is built from TRBV4-1 and TRBJ2-5, with D unresolved. Germline lookup yields CDR1 MGHRA and CDR2 YSYEKL. V dropped 2 bases and J dropped 2 bases, with 15 bases sitting between them. The CDR3 is made up of 16 amino acids. The CDR3 bases are TGCGCCAGCAGCCAATCCGGCCGAGCATATCAAGAGACCCAGTACTTC. This encodes CASSQSGRAYQETQYF.

The chain links TRBV20-1 to TRBJ2-7, with TRBD2 as a possible D gene (5 bases). CDR1 and CDR2 from the germline V gene are DFQATT and SNEGSKA (reference sequence). Trimming stripped 6 bases from V and 4 bases from J, with 28 bases between. This CDR3 spans 17 amino acids. The DNA of the CDR3 is TGCAGTGCCCAGCCGCCACCGGGCTTCGGACTGGGGTACGAGCAGTACTTC. Residues: CSAQPPPGFGLGYEQYF.

The gene calls are TRBV2 and TRBJ1-5; D not certain. V was shortened by 7 bases and J by 0 bases, with 4 bases between the two germline ends. Per germline, CDR1 SNHLY and CDR2 FYNNEI. This CDR3 is built from 12 residues. CDR3 region: CASKNSNQPQHF. DNA for the CDR3: TGTGCCAGCAAAAATAGCAATCAGCCCCAGCATTTT.

The chain is built from TRBV6-2 or TRBV6-3 and TRBJ2-1, with TRBD2 matching over 10 bases. The CDR3 spans 15 residues. Germline V gives CDR1 MNHEY, CDR2 SVGEGT. V was clipped by 8 bases and J by 9 bases; unmatched bases: 13. The CDR3 sequence: CASGSSGGALVEQFF. The CDR3 region has the DNA TGTGCCAGCGGGTCGAGCGGGGGGGCTTTGGTTGAGCAGTTCTTC.

This clonotype was seen a handful of times. This sequence joins TRBV10-3 and TRBJ1-5; D is ambiguous. The ends were cut back, 6 bases at V and 0 bases at J, with 12 bases in the middle. The V gene's germline CDR1 is ENHRY and CDR2 SYGVKD. The CDR3 totals 15 residues. The CDR3 DNA reads as TGTGCCATCAGACCCGGGAGAGATAGCAATCAGCCCCAGCATTTT. It codes for CAIRPGRDSNQPQHF.

As DNA, the CDR3 is TGCAGTGCTAGAGATAGGGGGGGGCCAAACACTGAAGCTTTCTTT. Its translation is CSARDRGGPNTEAFF. The V gene is TRBV20-1, the J gene TRBJ1-1; tentative D call: TRBD1 (6 bases). V shed 0 bases and J shed 2 bases, with 13 bases lying between them. Germline V CDR1 and CDR2: DFQATT, SNEGSKA (reference sequence). The CDR3 loop spans 15 amino acids.

This clonotype has only one observation. This chain joins TRBV28 and TRBJ2-1; D unresolved. V dropped 6 bases and J dropped 5 bases, with 14 bases sitting between them. The CDR3 consists of 14 residues. From germline, CDR1 is MDHEN and CDR2 SYDVKM. Here the CDR3 reads CASRRPRLHNEQFF. The CDR3 DNA is TGTGCCAGCAGAAGACCCAGGCTTCACAATGAGCAGTTCTTC.